The 23 T cell receptor beta chains below all came from one sample that was sequenced in a study of CXCR3-negative and CXCR3-positive naive CD8 T cells. General observations from the study: CXCR3-positive naive cells had TRB CDR3s that were more hydrophobic than CXCR3-negative naive cells had.

These receptors' targets are unknown. Each TRB cDNA library was prepared by 5' RACE (with UMI labels). From its re-call of the 5' RACE reads, TCRdb lists each CDR3 protein once, without DNA. The table lists approximately 98,000 distinct CDR3 sequences. Sequences were obtained from naive CXCR3+ CD8+ T cells from blood. Subset specified: CD45RO-CCR7+CD27+CD95- naive CD8+ T cells expressing CXCR3 (TNR3+). The receptors were gathered from a human donor in good health. Some clones in this sample may be carry-over from other donors' samples.

The V and J genes are TRBV10-2 and TRBJ2-1; the TRBD2 assignment by TCRdb is unverifiable without DNA. Germline loops: CDR1 WSHSY, CDR2 SAAADI. This CDR3 is 17 amino acids long. CDR3 region: CASSEDTSDRGHNEQFF.

V usage is TRBV13 and J usage is TRBJ2-1; the D call of TRBD2 rests on TCRdb alone, since no DNA is present to check it. CDR3 length equals 16 residues. CDR1 is PRHDT and CDR2 is FYEKMQ in the germline V gene (reference sequence). CDR3 region: CASSSLTRTTDNEQFF. The complete variable domain, with remaining parts taken from reference TRBV13 and TRBJ2-1, reads AAGVIQSPRHLIKEKRETATLKCYPIPRHDTVYWYQQGPGQDPQFLISFYEKMQSDKGSIPDRFSAQQFSDYHSELNMSSLELGDSALYFCASSSLTRTTDNEQFFGPGTRLTVL.

The genes are TRBV7-9 and TRBJ2-7; as DNA is missing, the TRBD2 call by TCRdb cannot be tested. This CDR3 has 15 residues. The germline V gene encodes CDR1 SEHNR and CDR2 FQNEAQ (reference sequence). CDR3 loop: CASSATSGGSYEQYF.

This rearrangement joins TRBV4-2 to TRBJ2-7; checking the TCRdb D call of TRBD1 is not possible without DNA. The length of the CDR3 is 17 residues. The germline V gene encodes CDR1 LGHNA and CDR2 YNFKEQ. This chain's CDR3 is CASSQTTDRVSSYEQYF.

The chain carries TRBV28 and TRBJ2-2; the D call of TRBD2 rests on TCRdb alone, since no DNA is present to check it. The CDR3 is 16 residues long. Germline V lookup: CDR1 MDHEN, CDR2 SYDVKM. CDR3 region: CASSQRTRTNTGELFF.

The gene calls are TRBV29-1 and TRBJ2-7. The CDR3 sequence is 13 residues long. Germline CDR1 is SQVTM and CDR2 is ANQGSEA. CDR3 loop: CSVELRTPHEQYF.

The genes are TRBV6-5 and TRBJ2-3; TCRdb names TRBD1, which stays unverified in the absence of DNA. The V gene's germline CDR1 is MNHEY and CDR2 SVGAGI. The CDR3 runs 18 residues. This CDR3 reads CASSYSSVWGAFTDTQYF.

The V call is TRBV14, the J call TRBJ2-2. Germline values: CDR1 SGHDN, CDR2 FVKESK. This CDR3 is built from 14 residues. The CDR3 sequence is CASSHNWNTGELFF.

The chain carries TRBV14 and TRBJ2-7. Germline CDR1 is SGHDN and CDR2 is FVKESK. The CDR3 contains 13 residues. CDR3 region: CASSQDLGEEQYF.

The chain has TRBV20-1 and TRBJ2-1. This CDR3 has 12 residues. Germline values: CDR1 DFQATT, CDR2 SNEGSKA (reference sequence). The CDR3 sequence is CSATRMTVEQFF.

The V gene is TRBV11-2, the J gene TRBJ2-5; no DNA is available, so the TRBD1 call from TCRdb remains unchecked. The CDR3 spans 17 residues. Germline lookup yields CDR1 SGHAT and CDR2 FQNNGV. This CDR3 reads CASSLGGVAGFAETQYF. The variable domain in full, with the rest retrieved from reference TRBV11-2 and TRBJ2-5, is EAGVAQSPRYKIIEKRQSVAFWCNPISGHATLYWYQQILGQGPKLLIQFQNNGVVDDSQLPKDRFSAERLKGVDSTLKIQPAKLEDSAVYLCASSLGGVAGFAETQYFGPGTRLLVL.

The gene calls are TRBV28 and TRBJ2-1; TCRdb picks TRBD1, but there is no DNA to check that call. This CDR3 contains 22 residues. CDR1 and CDR2 from the germline V gene are MDHEN and SYDVKM. This CDR3 is CASSFFGSGGVTLPSSYNEQFF.

V is TRBV7-2 and J is TRBJ2-7; TCRdb selects TRBD1, and the lack of DNA leaves this call unchecked. Germline V CDR1 and CDR2: SGHTA, FQGNSA. The length of the CDR3 is 15 residues. The CDR3 here is CASSLGEGLNYEQYF.

The chain combines TRBV11-3 with TRBJ1-3; TCRdb indicates TRBD1, and absent DNA this call remains unverified. CDR1 is SGHNT and CDR2 is YENEEA in the germline V gene. CDR3 size: 14 residues. CDR3 in amino acids: CASRGRDSGNTIYF.

V gene TRBV7-8 combines with J gene TRBJ2-1; TCRdb proposes TRBD2, but this gene call is untestable without DNA. The CDR3 length is 16 residues. Germline CDR1 reads SGHVS; CDR2 reads FQNEAQ. This chain's CDR3 is CASSLVEGSSYNEQFF.

The chain couples TRBV29-1 to TRBJ2-1; there is no DNA to check the TCRdb D call of TRBD1. Germline V gives CDR1 SQVTM, CDR2 ANQGSEA. CDR3 length equals 15 residues. The CDR3 sequence is CSVEDRRGPGGEQFF.

The chain has TRBV6-2 or TRBV6-3 and TRBJ2-5; TCRdb calls TRBD1, which cannot be checked without DNA. This CDR3 is 15 amino acids long. Looked up from germline, CDR1 is MNHEY and CDR2 is SVGEGT. The CDR3 sequence is CASSLTGGSLETQYF.

CDR3 amino acids: CASSSSEGPGDEQFF. The genes are TRBV7-6 and TRBJ2-1; TCRdb's assignment of TRBD2 cannot be checked, as there is no DNA. The CDR3 runs 15 residues. Germline-derived CDR1 and CDR2 are SGHVS and FNYEAQ. Drawing the rest from reference TRBV7-6 and TRBJ2-1, the complete variable domain is GAGVSQSPRYKVTKRGQDVALRCDPISGHVSLYWYRQALGQGPEFLTYFNYEAQQDKSGLPNDRFSAERPEGSISTLTIQRTEQRDSAMYRCASSSSEGPGDEQFFGPGTRLTVL.

This chain's CDR3 is CASAIWEFTGELFF. The chain is built from TRBV12-3 or TRBV12-4 and TRBJ2-2; the D gene TCRdb calls, TRBD2, cannot be checked with no DNA. The CDR3 totals 14 residues.

The V gene is TRBV29-1, the J gene TRBJ1-1; TCRdb names TRBD1, which stays unverified in the absence of DNA. This CDR3 spans 15 amino acids. The germline CDR1 and CDR2 sequences are SQVTM and ANQGSEA. CDR3 amino acids: CSAKPLRDLNTEAFF.

The rearrangement links TRBV10-2 to TRBJ2-7; TCRdb's D call of TRBD2 is untestable without DNA. CDR1 is WSHSY and CDR2 is SAAADI in the germline V gene. CDR3 length equals 18 residues. This chain's CDR3 is CASREGLAGEPMYYEQYF.

This chain connects TRBV6-5 to TRBJ2-4; the TCRdb call, TRBD1, lacks DNA for checking. CDR3 size: 16 residues. The germline V gene has CDR1 MNHEY and CDR2 SVGAGI. CDR3 residues: CASSLGTGLIKNIQYF.

This chain uses TRBV7-3 with TRBJ2-2; TCRdb gives TRBD2 as the D gene, but with no DNA this cannot be confirmed. The CDR3 spans 15 residues. The germline V gene has CDR1 SGHTA and CDR2 FQGTGA. Here the CDR3 reads CASSLRGEVTGELFF.